This is a list of T cell receptor beta chains from one sample in a study of cytomegalovirus exposure and HLA in healthy donors. Sequencing used immunoSEQ multiplex PCR; TCRdb keeps in-frame clones, though not all of them. The data show approximately 300,000 clones, around 86% seen once. The sequenced sample was PBMCs. These receptors were obtained from a woman aged 18-30 years in good health and CMV-seronegative. CDR3s include the opening cysteine and the closing phenylalanine or tryptophan. The D gene is left open where the match is weak. A clone size is listed for some rows: how often the clone was seen (once, few, many), or a class if it is expanded.

V	D	J	size	CDR3	DNA
TRBV10-3	TRBD2	TRBJ2-1	NA	CAISSTSGPNEQFF	TGTGCCATCAGCTCGACTAGCGGACCCAATGAGCAGTTCTTC
TRBV29-1	NA	TRBJ2-7	NA	CSASRDTNTNEQYF	TGCAGCGCAAGCCGGGACACCAACACCAACGAGCAGTACTTC
TRBV2	TRBD1	TRBJ2-4	NA	CASRGTGGDIQYF	TGTGCCAGCAGAGGGACAGGCGGGGACATTCAGTACTTC
TRBV2	TRBD2	TRBJ2-1	NA	CASIRPGLAGDDEEQFF	TGTGCCAGCATCCGCCCCGGTCTAGCGGGAGACGACGAGGAACAGTTCTTC
TRBV5-1	NA	TRBJ1-2	once	CASSLGPTDYGYTF	TGCGCCAGCAGCTTGGGTCCGACAGACTATGGCTACACCTTC
TRBV2	TRBD2	TRBJ2-7	once	CASSESSGRTWYEQYF	TGTGCCAGCAGTGAAAGTAGCGGGAGGACGTGGTACGAGCAGTACTTC
TRBV11-2	NA	TRBJ2-1	once	CASSLVRQAYNEQFF	TGTGCCAGCAGCTTAGTTAGGCAGGCCTACAATGAGCAGTTCTTC
TRBV6-1	NA	TRBJ2-5	NA	CASSYGETQYF	TGTGCCAGCAGTTACGGGGAGACCCAGTACTTC
TRBV4-1	NA	TRBJ1-2	NA	CASSPFTGFYTF	TGCGCCAGCAGCCCTTTCACAGGATTCTACACCTTC
TRBV6-5	TRBD1	TRBJ2-7	NA	CASSHTGEFPYEQYF	TGTGCCAGCAGTCATACAGGGGAATTCCCCTACGAGCAGTACTTC
TRBV30	TRBD2	TRBJ2-5	NA	CAWSPGLADQETQYF	TGTGCCTGGAGTCCCGGACTAGCGGATCAAGAGACCCAGTACTTC
TRBV5-1	NA	TRBJ1-1	once	CASSWAPTDEAFF	TGCGCCAGCAGCTGGGCACCGACCGATGAAGCTTTCTTT
TRBV5-1	TRBD2	TRBJ2-5	NA	CASSLYFGAWTSGEYQETQYF	TGCGCCAGCAGCTTGTATTTCGGGGCTTGGACTAGCGGAGAGTACCAAGAGACCCAGTACTTC
TRBV28	TRBD2	TRBJ2-1	NA	CATSSGRAYEQFF	TGTGCCACTTCTAGCGGGAGGGCCTATGAGCAGTTCTTC
TRBV5-1	NA	TRBJ2-2	NA	CASSLVDTGELFF	TGCGCCAGCAGCTTGGTCGACACCGGGGAGCTGTTTTTT
TRBV5-6	NA	TRBJ1-2	NA	CASSFSGGGYTF	TGTGCCAGCAGCTTCTCCGGGGGTGGCTACACCTTC
TRBV6-6	NA	TRBJ2-7	NA	CASSYSGTSSYEQYF	TGTGCCAGCAGTTACTCCGGGACTTCTTCCTACGAGCAGTACTTC
TRBV5-1	NA	TRBJ1-2	NA	CASQTVEGGYTF	TGCGCCAGCCAGACAGTGGAGGGCGGCTACACCTTC
TRBV5-1	TRBD2	TRBJ2-1	once	CASSLAWGLAAPGSSYNEQFF	TGCGCCAGCAGCCTGGCCTGGGGACTAGCGGCCCCCGGAAGCTCCTACAATGAGCAGTTCTTC
TRBV11-2	TRBD2	TRBJ2-1	NA	CASSFSSGGYNEQFF	TGTGCCAGCAGCTTCTCTAGCGGGGGGTACAATGAGCAGTTCTTC
TRBV4-1	NA	TRBJ2-5	NA	CASSLVSQETQYF	TGCGCCAGCAGCCTCGTATCTCAAGAGACCCAGTACTTC
TRBV4-1	NA	TRBJ1-3	NA	CASSGVSGNTIYF	TGCGCCAGCAGCGGAGTCTCTGGAAACACCATATATTTT
TRBV2	TRBD1	TRBJ1-3	NA	CASSGQGAGGNTIYF	TGTGCCAGCAGCGGACAGGGGGCGGGCGGAAACACCATATATTTT
TRBV18	NA	TRBJ1-2	NA	CASSPGGLGYTF	TGTGCCAGCTCACCGGGGGGGCTTGGCTACACCTTC
TRBV27	TRBD2	TRBJ2-5	NA	CASSSGLAGEETQYF	TGTGCCAGCAGTTCCGGACTAGCGGGAGAGGAGACCCAGTACTTC
TRBV7-8	TRBD2	TRBJ2-2	NA	CASSPHGGTGELFF	TGTGCCAGCAGCCCCCACGGGGGGACCGGGGAGCTGTTTTTT
TRBV9	NA	TRBJ2-3	once	CASSAVPDTGSDTQYF	TGTGCCAGCAGCGCTGTTCCGGATACGGGTTCGGATACGCAGTATTTT
TRBV9	TRBD2	TRBJ2-5	NA	CASSATSGSSQETQYF	TGTGCCAGCAGCGCTACTAGCGGGAGTTCCCAAGAGACCCAGTACTTC
TRBV25-1	NA	TRBJ2-7	once	CASSESGIRSYEQYF	TGTGCCAGCAGTGAATCTGGCATCCGCTCCTACGAGCAGTACTTC
TRBV28	TRBD1	TRBJ1-1	NA	CASTTPRGGAGTEAFF	TGTGCCAGCACTACCCCCAGAGGGGGCGCAGGGACTGAAGCTTTCTTT
TRBV4-2	TRBD1	TRBJ2-7	NA	CASSRDRGYEQYF	TGTGCCAGCAGCCGCGACAGGGGGTACGAGCAGTACTTC
TRBV28	TRBD2	TRBJ2-2	NA	CAILAGGRELFF	TGTGCCATACTAGCGGGAGGCCGGGAGCTGTTTTTT
TRBV18	NA	TRBJ1-4	once	CASSPSTDPATNEKLFF	TGTGCCAGCTCACCATCGACAGACCCAGCAACTAATGAAAAACTGTTTTTT
TRBV25-1	TRBD1	TRBJ1-1	NA	CASRERTGGKNTEAFF	TGTGCCAGCAGGGAGAGGACAGGGGGTAAGAACACTGAAGCTTTCTTT
TRBV19	TRBD2	TRBJ2-5	NA	CASSLGEGWQTQYF	TGTGCCAGTAGTTTGGGGGAGGGTTGGCAGACCCAGTACTTC
TRBV4-1	NA	TRBJ2-7	NA	CASSQDDSPRYEQYF	TGCGCCAGCAGCCAAGATGATAGCCCCCGATACGAGCAGTACTTC
TRBV7-2	TRBD1	TRBJ1-1	NA	CASSSPRGAAGGINTEAFF	TGTGCCAGCAGCTCCCCAAGAGGGGCGGCAGGGGGCATCAACACTGAAGCTTTCTTT
TRBV9	TRBD1	TRBJ2-5	NA	CASSPPGQGYEETQYF	TGTGCCAGCAGCCCACCGGGACAGGGGTATGAAGAGACCCAGTACTTC
TRBV28	TRBD1	TRBJ2-7	NA	CASSPGTGVHEQYF	TGTGCCAGCAGCCCCGGGACAGGGGTTCACGAGCAGTACTTC
TRBV13	TRBD2	TRBJ2-7	NA	CASSGRETGTRGEQYF	TGTGCCAGCAGCGGTAGAGAGACCGGGACTAGGGGGGAGCAGTACTTC
TRBV18	NA	TRBJ1-1	NA	CASSPKGGNAEAFF	TGTGCCAGCTCACCAAAGGGGGGGAACGCTGAAGCTTTCTTT
TRBV27	TRBD1	TRBJ2-7	NA	CASSFTPTGVVLDEQYF	TGTGCCAGCAGTTTCACCCCGACAGGGGTCGTTTTGGACGAGCAGTACTTC
TRBV2	TRBD1	TRBJ1-1	NA	CASRKGAGGFTEAFF	TGTGCCAGCAGGAAGGGGGCAGGGGGCTTTACTGAAGCTTTCTTT
TRBV28	TRBD1	TRBJ1-2	NA	CASSSTGTENGYTF	TGTGCCAGCAGTTCAACCGGGACAGAAAACGGCTACACCTTC
TRBV10-3	NA	TRBJ1-1	NA	CAIQSLRETEAFF	TGTGCCATCCAGTCCCTCCGGGAAACTGAAGCTTTCTTT
TRBV7-2	NA	TRBJ1-2	NA	CASRRLNYGYTF	TGTGCCAGCAGGAGGCTTAACTATGGCTACACCTTC
TRBV7-2	TRBD1	TRBJ2-7	NA	CASSLRVGQGASEQYF	TGTGCCAGCAGCTTAAGAGTGGGACAGGGTGCCTCCGAGCAGTACTTC
TRBV25-1	NA	TRBJ2-6	NA	CASSDMGLGGANVLTF	TGTGCCAGCAGTGATATGGGGCTCGGTGGGGCCAACGTCCTGACTTTC
TRBV19	TRBD2	TRBJ2-1	NA	CASSIVSSGSNEQFF	TGTGCCAGTAGTATAGTGTCCAGCGGGAGCAATGAGCAGTTCTTC
TRBV18	NA	TRBJ1-1	NA	CASSGGLDTEAFF	TGTGCCAGCTCCGGGGGGTTGGATACTGAAGCTTTCTTT
TRBV19	NA	TRBJ2-3	NA	CASKVAEHMDTQYF	TGTGCCAGTAAGGTAGCGGAGCACATGGATACGCAGTATTTT
TRBV5-1	TRBD1	TRBJ2-7	few	CASSLKGQGVEQYF	TGCGCCAGCAGCTTGAAGGGTCAGGGGGTCGAGCAGTACTTC
TRBV4-1	NA	TRBJ2-4	once	CASSQGRGLAKNIQYF	TGCGCCAGCAGCCAAGGCAGGGGTTTAGCCAAAAACATTCAGTACTTC